The TCR beta chain under discussion was sequenced for a study of technical replicates of blood from several donors (dated by TCRdb to about 2017). The CDR3, cysteine through phenylalanine, is 16 amino acids long. The entry retains the CDR3 DNA only, 48 bases that are in frame from base 1. V lost 4 bases and J lost 0 bases; the stretch between them is 16 bases long. The germline V gene (reference sequence) supplies CDR1 SEHNR and CDR2 FQNEAQ. The library came from the immunoSEQ multiplex PCR assay. TCRdb retrieved this table from immuneACCESS and kept in-frame rearrangements only. Not all clones are present; in checked studies, unresolved V genes account for under half, and no reason is known for the remainder. The sample contains 55,000 to 75,000 clones, around 88% of them found a single time. The ten largest clones take up roughly 5.1% of the sample. In the case of this clone: This clone's antigen is unknown. Base-call qualities are not available, and no considerably larger clone is one nucleotide away.

Material for sequencing was PBMCs. The receptor was isolated from a human donor in good health. Some clones in this sample may be carry-over from other donors' samples. Recombination linked TRBV7-9 to TRBJ2-7, and possibly TRBD2, on 5 matching bases. The CDR3 corresponds to CASSSPERSFSYEQYF. The nucleotides read TGTGCCAGCAGCTCCCCGGAGCGGAGCTTCTCCTACGAGCAGTACTTC.